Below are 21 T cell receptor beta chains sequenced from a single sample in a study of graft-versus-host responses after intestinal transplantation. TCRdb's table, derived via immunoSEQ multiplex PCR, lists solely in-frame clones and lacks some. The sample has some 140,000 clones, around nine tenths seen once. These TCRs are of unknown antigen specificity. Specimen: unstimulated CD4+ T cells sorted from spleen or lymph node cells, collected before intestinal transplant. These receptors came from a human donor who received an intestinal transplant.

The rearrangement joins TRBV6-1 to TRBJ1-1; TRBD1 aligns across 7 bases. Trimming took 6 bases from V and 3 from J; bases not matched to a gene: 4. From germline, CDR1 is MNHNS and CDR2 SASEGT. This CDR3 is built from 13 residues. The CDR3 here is CASRADRDTEAFF. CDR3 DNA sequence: TGTGCCAGCAGGGCTGACAGGGACACTGAAGCTTTCTTT.

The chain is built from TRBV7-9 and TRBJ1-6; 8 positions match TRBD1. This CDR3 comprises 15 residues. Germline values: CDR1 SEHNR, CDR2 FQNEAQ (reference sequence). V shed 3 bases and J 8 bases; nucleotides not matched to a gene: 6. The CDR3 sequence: CASSLGTGGDSPLHF. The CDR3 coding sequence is TGTGCCAGCAGCTTGGGGACAGGTGGGGATTCACCCCTCCACTTT.

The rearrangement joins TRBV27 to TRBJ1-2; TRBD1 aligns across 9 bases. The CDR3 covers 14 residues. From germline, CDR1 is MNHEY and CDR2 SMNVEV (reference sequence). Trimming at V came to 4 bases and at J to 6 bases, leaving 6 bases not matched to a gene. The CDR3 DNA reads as TGTGCCAGCAGTTCCGGACAGGGGTCGGATGGCTACACCTTC. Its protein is CASSSGQGSDGYTF.

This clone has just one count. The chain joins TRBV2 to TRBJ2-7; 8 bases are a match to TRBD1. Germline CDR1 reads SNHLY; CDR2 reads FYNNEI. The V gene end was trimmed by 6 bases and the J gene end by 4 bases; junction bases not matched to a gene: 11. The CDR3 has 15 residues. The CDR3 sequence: CASSDHGQGPYEQYF. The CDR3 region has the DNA TGTGCCAGCAGCGACCACGGACAGGGACCTTACGAGCAGTACTTC.

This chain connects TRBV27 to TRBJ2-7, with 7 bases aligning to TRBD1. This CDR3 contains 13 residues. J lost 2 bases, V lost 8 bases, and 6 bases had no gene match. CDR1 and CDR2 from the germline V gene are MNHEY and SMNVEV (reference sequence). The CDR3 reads CASSRQGPYEQYF. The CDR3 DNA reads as TGTGCCAGCTCCAGACAGGGCCCCTACGAGCAGTACTTC.

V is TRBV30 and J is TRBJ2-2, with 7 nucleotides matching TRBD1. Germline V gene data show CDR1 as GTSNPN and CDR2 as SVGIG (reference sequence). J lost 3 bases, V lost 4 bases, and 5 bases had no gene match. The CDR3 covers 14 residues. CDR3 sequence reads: CAWNWDRDTGELFF. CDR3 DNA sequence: TGTGCCTGGAACTGGGACAGAGACACCGGGGAGCTGTTTTTT.

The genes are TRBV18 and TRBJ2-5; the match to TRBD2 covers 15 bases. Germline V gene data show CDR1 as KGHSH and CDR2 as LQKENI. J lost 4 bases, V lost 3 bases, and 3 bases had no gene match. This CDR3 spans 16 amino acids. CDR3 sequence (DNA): TGTGCCAGCTCACCGAGGACTAGCGGGGGGGCAGAGACCCAGTACTTC. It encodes CASSPRTSGGAETQYF.

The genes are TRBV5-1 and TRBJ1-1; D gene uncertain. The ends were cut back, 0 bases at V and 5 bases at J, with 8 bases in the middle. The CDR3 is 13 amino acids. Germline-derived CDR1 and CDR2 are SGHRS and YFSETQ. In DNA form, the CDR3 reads TGCGCCAGCAGCTTGGGTATCCAAACTGAAGCTTTCTTT. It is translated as CASSLGIQTEAFF.

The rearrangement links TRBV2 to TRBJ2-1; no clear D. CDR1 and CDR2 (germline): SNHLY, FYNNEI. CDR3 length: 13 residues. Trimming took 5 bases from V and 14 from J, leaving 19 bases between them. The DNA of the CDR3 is TGTGCCAGCAGTTTAACCGATAGTCTTATAGAGTTCTTC. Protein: CASSLTDSLIEFF.

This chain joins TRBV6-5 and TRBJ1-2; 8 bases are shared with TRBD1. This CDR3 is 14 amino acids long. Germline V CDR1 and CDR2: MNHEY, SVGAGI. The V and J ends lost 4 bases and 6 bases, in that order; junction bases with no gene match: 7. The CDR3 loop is CASSFPGQGDGYTF. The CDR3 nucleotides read TGTGCCAGCAGTTTTCCAGGACAGGGCGATGGCTACACCTTC.

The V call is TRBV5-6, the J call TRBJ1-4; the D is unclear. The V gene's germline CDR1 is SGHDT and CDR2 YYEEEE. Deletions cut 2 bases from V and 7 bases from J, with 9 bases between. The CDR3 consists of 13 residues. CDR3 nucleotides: TGTGCCAGCAGCTTCCTGGACGGTGAAAAACTGTTTTTT. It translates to CASSFLDGEKLFF.

CDR3 DNA: TGTGCCAGAAGCCTAGGGTCCGGGGAAGTGGGACAGCTCTCTGGAAACACCATATATTTT. Its protein product is CARSLGSGEVGQLSGNTIYF. The V gene is TRBV5-3, the J gene TRBJ1-3; TRBD1 matches 7 bases. TRBV5-3 qualifies as an ORF whose function is uncertain. CDR3 size: 20 residues. Losses at the gene ends were 4 bases for V and 0 bases for J; bases not matched to a gene: 19.

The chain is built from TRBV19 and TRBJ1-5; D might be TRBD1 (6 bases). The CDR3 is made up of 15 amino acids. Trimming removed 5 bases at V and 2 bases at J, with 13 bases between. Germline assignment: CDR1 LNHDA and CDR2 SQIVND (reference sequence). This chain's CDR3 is CASSPQGFGNQPQHF. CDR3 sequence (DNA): TGTGCCAGTAGTCCACAGGGATTTGGCAATCAGCCCCAGCATTTT.

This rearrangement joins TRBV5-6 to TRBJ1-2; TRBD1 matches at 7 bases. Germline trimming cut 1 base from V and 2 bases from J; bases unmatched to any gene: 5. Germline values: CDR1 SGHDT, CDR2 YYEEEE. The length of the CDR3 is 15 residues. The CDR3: CASSLQPGQNYGYTF. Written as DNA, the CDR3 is TGTGCCAGCAGCTTGCAGCCGGGACAGAACTATGGCTACACCTTC.

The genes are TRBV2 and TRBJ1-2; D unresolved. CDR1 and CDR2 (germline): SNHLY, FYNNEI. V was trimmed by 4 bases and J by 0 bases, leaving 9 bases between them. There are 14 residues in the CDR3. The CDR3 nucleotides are TGTGCCAGCAGTGTGAGGGCAGCTAACTATGGCTACACCTTC. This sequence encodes CASSVRAANYGYTF.

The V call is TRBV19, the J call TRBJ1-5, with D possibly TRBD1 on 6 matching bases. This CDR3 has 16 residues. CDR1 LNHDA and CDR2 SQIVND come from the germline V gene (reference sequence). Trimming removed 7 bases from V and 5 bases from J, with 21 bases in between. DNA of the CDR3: TGTGCCAGTAAGGGTTGGGGGCAGCTCAATGATCAGCCCCAGCATTTT. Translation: CASKGWGQLNDQPQHF.

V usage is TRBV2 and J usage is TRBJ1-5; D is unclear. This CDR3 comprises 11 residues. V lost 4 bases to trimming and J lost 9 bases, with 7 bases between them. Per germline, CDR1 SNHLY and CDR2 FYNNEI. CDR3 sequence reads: CASSGEGPQHF. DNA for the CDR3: TGTGCCAGCAGTGGTGAAGGGCCCCAGCATTTT.

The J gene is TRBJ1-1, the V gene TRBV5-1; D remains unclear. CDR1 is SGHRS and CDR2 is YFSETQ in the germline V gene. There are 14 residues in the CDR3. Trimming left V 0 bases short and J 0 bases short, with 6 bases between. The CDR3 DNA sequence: TGCGCCAGCAGCTTGGTCGGCGTGAACACTGAAGCTTTCTTT. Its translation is CASSLVGVNTEAFF.

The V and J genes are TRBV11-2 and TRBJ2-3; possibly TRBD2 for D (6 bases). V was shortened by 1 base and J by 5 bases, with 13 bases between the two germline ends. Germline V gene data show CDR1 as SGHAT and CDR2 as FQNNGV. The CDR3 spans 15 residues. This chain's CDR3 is CASSLAGGIGDTQYF. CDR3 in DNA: TGTGCCAGCAGCTTAGCCGGGGGTATAGGAGATACGCAGTATTTT. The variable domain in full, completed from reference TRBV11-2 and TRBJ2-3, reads EAGVAQSPRYKIIEKRQSVAFWCNPISGHATLYWYQQILGQGPKLLIQFQNNGVVDDSQLPKDRFSAERLKGVDSTLKIQPAKLEDSAVYLCASSLAGGIGDTQYFGPGTRLTVL.

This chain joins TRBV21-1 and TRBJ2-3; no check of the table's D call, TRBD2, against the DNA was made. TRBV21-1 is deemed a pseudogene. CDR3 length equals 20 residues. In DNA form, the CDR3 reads TGTGCCAGCAGCAAAGGCGGAACGGGGGGGCTTCCTTCTAGCACAGATACGCAGTATTTT. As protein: CASSKGGTGGLPSSTDTQYF.

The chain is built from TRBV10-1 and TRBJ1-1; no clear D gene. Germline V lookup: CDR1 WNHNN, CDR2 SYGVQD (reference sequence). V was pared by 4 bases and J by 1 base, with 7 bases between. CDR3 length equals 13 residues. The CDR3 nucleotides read TGCGCCAGCAGTGCAAATACGAACACTGAAGCTTTCTTT. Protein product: CASSANTNTEAFF.